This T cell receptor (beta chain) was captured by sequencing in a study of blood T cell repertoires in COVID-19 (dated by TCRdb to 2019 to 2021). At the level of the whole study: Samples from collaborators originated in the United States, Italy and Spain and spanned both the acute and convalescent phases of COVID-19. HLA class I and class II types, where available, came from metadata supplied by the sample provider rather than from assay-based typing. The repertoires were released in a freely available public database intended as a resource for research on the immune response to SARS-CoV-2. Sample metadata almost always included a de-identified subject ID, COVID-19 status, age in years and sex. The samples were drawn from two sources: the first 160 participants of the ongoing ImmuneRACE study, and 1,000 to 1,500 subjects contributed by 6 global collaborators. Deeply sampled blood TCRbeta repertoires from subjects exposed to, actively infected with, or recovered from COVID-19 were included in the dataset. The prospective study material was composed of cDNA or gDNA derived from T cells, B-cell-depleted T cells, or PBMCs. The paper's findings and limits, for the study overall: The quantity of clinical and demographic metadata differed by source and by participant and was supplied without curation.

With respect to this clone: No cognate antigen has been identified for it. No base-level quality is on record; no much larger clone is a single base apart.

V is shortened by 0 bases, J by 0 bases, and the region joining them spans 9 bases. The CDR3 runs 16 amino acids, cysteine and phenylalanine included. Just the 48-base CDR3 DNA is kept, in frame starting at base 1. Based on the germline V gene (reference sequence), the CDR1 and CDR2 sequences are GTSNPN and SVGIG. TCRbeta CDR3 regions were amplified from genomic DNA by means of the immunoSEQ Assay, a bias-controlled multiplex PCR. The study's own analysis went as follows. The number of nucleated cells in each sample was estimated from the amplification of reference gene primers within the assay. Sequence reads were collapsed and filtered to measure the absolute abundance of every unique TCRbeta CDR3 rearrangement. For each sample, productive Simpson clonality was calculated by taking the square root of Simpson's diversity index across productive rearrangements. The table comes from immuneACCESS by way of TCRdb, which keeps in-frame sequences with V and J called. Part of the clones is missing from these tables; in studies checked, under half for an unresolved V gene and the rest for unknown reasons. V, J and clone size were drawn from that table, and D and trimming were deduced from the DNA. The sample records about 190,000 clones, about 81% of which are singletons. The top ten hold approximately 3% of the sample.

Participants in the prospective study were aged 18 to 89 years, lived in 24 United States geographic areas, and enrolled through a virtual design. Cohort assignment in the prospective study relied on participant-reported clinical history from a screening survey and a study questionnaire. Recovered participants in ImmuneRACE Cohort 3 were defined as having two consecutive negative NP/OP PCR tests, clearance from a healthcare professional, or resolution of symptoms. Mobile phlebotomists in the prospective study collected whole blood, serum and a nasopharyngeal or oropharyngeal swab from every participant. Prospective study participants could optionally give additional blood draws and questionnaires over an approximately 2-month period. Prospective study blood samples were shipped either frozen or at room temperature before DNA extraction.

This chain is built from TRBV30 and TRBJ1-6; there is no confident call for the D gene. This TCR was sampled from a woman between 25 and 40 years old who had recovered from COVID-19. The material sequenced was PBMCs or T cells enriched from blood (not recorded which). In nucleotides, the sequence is TGTGCCTGGAGTGTACTAGGGAGCTCCTATAATTCACCCCTCCACTTT. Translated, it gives CAWSVLGSSYNSPLHF.